This T cell receptor beta chain was retrieved from a study of Graves' ophthalmopathy and Graves' hyperthyroidism. The authors amplified TCR beta CDR3 regions from RNA transcripts. An initial RT-PCR round employing HTBI primers preceded a second-round multiplex PCR. Each CDR3 protein gets one entry after TCRdb re-called the multiplex PCR reads with MiXCR. Of over a million distinct CDR3 sequences listed, 35% to 40% are singletons. In this sample, this clonotype turned up many times. The CDR3 runs 13 residues. V lost 1 base to trimming and J lost 6 bases, with 7 bases between them. CDR1 and CDR2 (germline): ENHRY, SYGVKD.

The receptor's source is an adult man with Graves' hyperthyroidism. The chain has TRBV10-3 and TRBJ1-5; the D is unclear. Sequenced material: peripheral blood or thyroid tissue (not recorded which). This CDR3 is CAISEYLGQPQHF. The CDR3 DNA reads TGTGCCATCAGTGAGTACCTGGGTCAGCCCCAGCATTTT.